The rows below give T cell receptor beta chains drawn from one sample of a study of blood T cell repertoires in COVID-19. Clones were read by immunoSEQ multiplex PCR, and TCRdb kept only the in-frame ones, dropping some. The sample lists 400,000 to 500,000 clones, 88% occurring once. Material: PBMCs or T cells enriched from blood (not recorded which). The source is a woman in her thirties or forties who had recovered from COVID-19. CDR3s include the opening cysteine and the closing phenylalanine or tryptophan. The D gene is left open where the match is weak. Clone size is shown for a subset of rows, as once, few, many or a class of expanded clone.

>-|-|TRBV25-1|TRBJ2-3
CASSAAVSTDTQYF
TGTGCCAGCAGTGCGGCGGTTAGCACAGATACGCAGTATTTT
>-|-|TRBV10-3|TRBJ1-2
CAISGGADRSYGYTF
TGTGCCATCAGCGGGGGGGCCGACCGAAGCTATGGCTACACCTTC
>-|TRBD1|TRBV19|TRBJ1-5
CASRRDRGGLSNQPQHF
TGTGCCAGTAGGAGGGACAGGGGGGGCCTTAGCAATCAGCCCCAGCATTTT
>-|TRBD1|TRBV18|TRBJ1-1
CASSQGQMNTEAFF
TGTGCCAGCTCACAGGGACAGATGAACACTGAAGCTTTCTTT
>-|-|TRBV5-1|TRBJ1-3
CASSLGAPGNTIYF
TGCGCCAGCAGCTTGGGGGCGCCTGGAAACACCATATATTTT
>-|-|TRBV19|TRBJ1-3
CASRLSSGNTIYF
TGTGCCAGTAGATTGAGCTCTGGAAACACCATATATTTT
>-|-|TRBV4-3|TRBJ2-2
CASSQGTPGELFF
TGCGCCAGCAGCCAAGGGACACCCGGGGAGCTGTTTTTT
>-|TRBD1|TRBV27|TRBJ2-7
CASSSPGTGDNEQYF
TGTGCCAGCAGTTCCCCCGGGACAGGGGATAACGAGCAGTACTTC
>-|TRBD1|TRBV24-1|TRBJ1-2
CATSAPDRTDSYTF
TGTGCCACCAGTGCCCCGGACAGGACTGATAGCTACACCTTC
>once|-|TRBV25-1|TRBJ1-4
CASGVTTNEKLFF
TGTGCCAGCGGAGTTACAACTAATGAAAAACTGTTTTTT
>-|TRBD1|TRBV7-2|TRBJ1-2
CASSPRTGEYGYTF
TGTGCCAGCAGCCCCCGGACAGGGGAGTATGGCTACACCTTC
>-|TRBD2|TRBV5-1|TRBJ2-5
CASSSSGSPQETQYF
TGCGCCAGCAGCTCTAGCGGGAGCCCCCAAGAGACCCAGTACTTC
>once|-|TRBV13|TRBJ1-2
CASSLGAGAGGYTF
TGTGCCAGCAGCTTAGGCGCAGGGGCGGGTGGCTACACCTTC
>-|-|TRBV18|TRBJ1-2
CASSPDPLGGYTF
TGTGCCAGCTCCCCCGACCCTCTCGGGGGCTACACCTTC
>-|-|TRBV7-2|TRBJ2-7
CASSLNGGSEEQYF
TGTGCCAGCAGCTTAAATGGGGGGAGCGAGGAGCAGTACTTC
>-|-|TRBV24-1|TRBJ1-1
CATRGEENTEAFF
TGTGCCACCAGAGGCGAGGAGAACACTGAAGCTTTCTTT
>-|TRBD2|TRBV7-7|TRBJ2-2
CASSLGPRLASGELFF
TGTGCCAGCAGCTTAGGGCCGCGACTAGCGTCCGGGGAGCTGTTTTTT
>-|-|TRBV6-1|TRBJ2-7
CASSEHSYEQYF
TGTGCCAGCAGTGAACATTCCTACGAGCAGTACTTC
>-|-|TRBV3-1/TRBV3-2|TRBJ1-1
CASSQGLIQGWDTEAFF
TGTGCCAGCAGCCAAGGACTAATACAGGGCTGGGACACTGAAGCTTTCTTT
>-|TRBD2|TRBV5-4|TRBJ2-2
CASSLRTSGNTGELFF
TGTGCCAGCAGCTTGAGGACTAGCGGGAACACCGGGGAGCTGTTTTTT
>-|-|TRBV7-9|TRBJ2-3
CASSSCEVVRTDTQYF
TGTGCCAGCAGCTCTTGTGAAGTAGTTCGGACAGATACGCAGTATTTT
>-|TRBD1|TRBV3-1/TRBV3-2|TRBJ1-2
CASSQTGVESSGYTF
TGTGCCAGCAGCCAAACAGGGGTGGAATCATCTGGCTACACCTTC
>-|TRBD2|TRBV4-2|TRBJ2-7
CASSPDRTSGSEQYF
TGTGCCAGCAGCCCAGACCGGACTAGCGGAAGCGAGCAGTACTTC
>-|-|TRBV5-4|TRBJ1-4
CASSRDTSNEKLFF
TGTGCCAGCAGCCGGGACACCTCTAATGAAAAACTGTTTTTT
>-|-|TRBV7-9|TRBJ1-5
CASSLVGGDGQPQHF
TGTGCCAGCAGCCTAGTAGGCGGGGACGGTCAGCCCCAGCATTTT
>-|TRBD1|TRBV18|TRBJ1-2
CASSPGTDYGYTF
TGTGCCAGCTCACCCGGGACAGACTATGGCTACACCTTC
>-|-|TRBV18|TRBJ1-1
CASSLLTANTEAFF
TGTGCCAGCTCACTGTTAACAGCGAACACTGAAGCTTTCTTT
>once|-|TRBV12-1|TRBJ2-7
CASSFIPSGRYEQYF
TGTGCCAGCAGCTTTATTCCTAGCGGGAGGTACGAGCAGTACTTC
>-|-|TRBV14|TRBJ2-5
CASSQSANGRGQTQYF
TGTGCCAGCAGCCAAAGCGCCAACGGGAGGGGGCAGACCCAGTACTTC
>-|TRBD2|TRBV11-3|TRBJ2-3
CASSQGTSRGADTQYF
TGTGCCAGCAGCCAAGGGACTAGCAGGGGGGCAGATACGCAGTATTTT
>-|-|TRBV5-8|TRBJ1-2
CASSLAGTNMQGYTF
TGTGCCAGCAGCTTGGCCGGGACTAACATGCAGGGCTACACCTTC
>-|TRBD1|TRBV14|TRBJ1-1
CASSQAGQGNTEAFF
TGTGCCAGCAGCCAAGCTGGACAGGGGAACACTGAAGCTTTCTTT
>-|TRBD2|TRBV15|TRBJ2-5
CATSRREAQETQYF
TGTGCCACCAGCAGGCGGGAGGCCCAAGAGACCCAGTACTTC
>-|-|TRBV24-1|TRBJ2-7
CATSSHTYEQYF
TGTGCCACCAGTTCCCACACCTACGAGCAGTACTTC
>-|TRBD1|TRBV5-4|TRBJ1-2
CASSKGQAPDYGYTF
TGTGCCAGCAGCAAGGGACAGGCACCCGACTATGGCTACACCTTC
>-|TRBD2|TRBV9|TRBJ2-3
CASSAGLAGDTQYF
TGTGCCAGCAGCGCCGGACTAGCGGGAGATACGCAGTATTTT
>-|TRBD1|TRBV6-2/TRBV6-3|TRBJ1-3
CASSSRQGYGNTIYF
TGTGCCAGCAGTTCAAGACAGGGATATGGAAACACCATATATTTT
>-|TRBD1|TRBV5-5|TRBJ1-5
CASKKGMTGGNQPQHF
TGTGCCAGCAAAAAGGGGATGACAGGGGGCAATCAGCCCCAGCATTTT
>-|TRBD2|TRBV7-9|TRBJ2-7
CASSLSAGFFYEQYF
TGTGCCAGCAGCTTATCAGCGGGATTCTTTTACGAGCAGTACTTC
>-|-|TRBV7-2|TRBJ2-1
CASSLPGLASNEQFF
TGTGCCAGCAGCTTACCAGGCCTGGCCTCCAATGAGCAGTTCTTC
>-|-|TRBV21-1|TRBJ1-3
CASSKGAQGALSGNTIYF
TGTGCCAGCAGCAAAGGTGCACAGGGGGCTCTCTCTGGAAACACCATATATTTT
>-|-|TRBV7-2|TRBJ2-3
CASSLDAGGSTDTQYF
TGTGCCAGCAGCTTAGACGCCGGCGGGAGCACAGATACGCAGTATTTT
>-|-|TRBV3-1/TRBV3-2|TRBJ1-6
CASSEGQSINSPLHF
TGTGCCAGCAGCGAAGGACAGTCCATAAATTCACCCCTCCACTTT
>-|-|TRBV6-4|TRBJ1-2
CASSRWGGLSLQYGYTF
TGTGCCAGCAGTCGATGGGGGGGTTTAAGTTTACAGTATGGCTACACCTTC
>-|TRBD2|TRBV15|TRBJ2-1
CATSRGGASGINEQFF
TGTGCCACCAGCAGAGGAGGGGCTAGCGGGATTAATGAGCAGTTCTTC
>-|-|TRBV19|TRBJ2-3
CASSLTRGSTDTQYF
TGTGCCAGTAGCCTGACCCGGGGTTCCACAGATACGCAGTATTTT
>-|-|TRBV3-1/TRBV3-2|TRBJ2-4
CASSQAPGPKNIQYF
TGTGCCAGCAGCCAAGCCCCAGGCCCCAAAAACATTCAGTACTTC
>-|TRBD1|TRBV6-2/TRBV6-3|TRBJ1-2
CASSYATDRVSQANYGYTF
TGTGCCAGCAGTTACGCGACTGACAGGGTATCACAAGCTAACTATGGCTACACCTTC
>-|-|TRBV6-4|TRBJ2-2
CASSQYSGHGELFF
TGTGCCAGCAGTCAGTATTCGGGACACGGGGAGCTGTTTTTT
>-|TRBD1|TRBV4-3|TRBJ1-2
CASSQGTGGVYGYTF
TGCGCCAGCAGCCAGGGGACAGGGGGCGTCTATGGCTACACCTTC
>-|-|TRBV7-9|TRBJ1-4
CASSLGRANEKLFF
TGTGCCAGCAGCTTGGGGAGAGCTAATGAAAAACTGTTTTTT
>once|-|TRBV14|TRBJ2-1
CASSPRKSRLEQFF
TGTGCCAGCAGCCCACGGAAATCGAGGTTGGAGCAGTTCTTC
>-|TRBD2|TRBV4-3|TRBJ2-4
CASSQDYGLAENIQYF
TGCGCCAGCAGCCAAGATTACGGACTAGCGGAAAACATTCAGTACTTC
>once|-|TRBV6-5|TRBJ2-7
CASSYRRGRLPYEQYF
TGTGCCAGCAGTTATCGAAGAGGTAGGCTCCCCTACGAGCAGTACTTC
>few|-|TRBV11-3|TRBJ2-7
CASSLVGAAYEQYF
TGTGCCAGCAGCTTAGTTGGGGCAGCCTACGAGCAGTACTTC